Here is one T cell receptor beta chain with its context. What it recognizes is unknown. The sample originates from a study of cytomegalovirus exposure and HLA in healthy donors. Each donor's status was that of a healthy bone marrow donor. The PCR ran on 60 Vbeta and 13 Jbeta primers. Using immunoSEQ multiplex PCR, the repertoire was profiled, and TCRdb retains in-frame clones only, with some absent. The listing records 50,000 to 70,000 clones. General study results and limits: According to the study, around 160 TCR beta chains were cytomegalovirus-associated.

Trimming at V came to 3 bases and at J to 2 bases, leaving 7 bases not matched to a gene. Germline V gene sequence: CDR1 MRHNA, CDR2 SNTAGT. The CDR3 sequence is 16 residues long. The receptor was isolated from a woman under 30 in good health and CMV-seronegative. Sequences were obtained from PBMCs. The chain uses TRBV6-4 and TRBJ2-3, with TRBD2 identical over 8 bases. The CDR3 region is CASSEGRGGSTDTQYF. CDR3 bases: TGTGCCAGCAGTGAGGGTCGGGGGGGTTCCACAGATACGCAGTATTTT.